This T cell receptor beta chain was found in a study of blood T cell repertoires in COVID-19. Study information: Sources were T cells, B-cell-depleted T cells, or PBMCs; the material itself was cDNA or gDNA.

As to this clone: Different DNA sequences within this sample yield the same CDR3.

Profiled with immunoSEQ multiplex PCR; TCRdb holds only in-frame clones, not every one. The table lists about 250,000 clones, roughly 90% of them singletons, with over 6% in the top ten. The sequenced sample was PBMCs or T cells enriched from blood (not recorded which). The clonotype was recovered from a woman aged 25 to 39 with acute COVID-19.

CDR3 DNA: TGTGCCAGCAGTTACGGCGGGAGCTCCTACAATGAGCAGTTCTTC. This encodes CASSYGGSSYNEQFF. The chain links TRBV6-5 to TRBJ2-1, with 7 bases fitting TRBD2. The V gene end was trimmed by 2 bases and the J gene end by 0 bases; junction bases not matched to a gene: 1. Germline-derived CDR1 and CDR2 are MNHEY and SVGAGI. The CDR3 sequence is 15 residues long.